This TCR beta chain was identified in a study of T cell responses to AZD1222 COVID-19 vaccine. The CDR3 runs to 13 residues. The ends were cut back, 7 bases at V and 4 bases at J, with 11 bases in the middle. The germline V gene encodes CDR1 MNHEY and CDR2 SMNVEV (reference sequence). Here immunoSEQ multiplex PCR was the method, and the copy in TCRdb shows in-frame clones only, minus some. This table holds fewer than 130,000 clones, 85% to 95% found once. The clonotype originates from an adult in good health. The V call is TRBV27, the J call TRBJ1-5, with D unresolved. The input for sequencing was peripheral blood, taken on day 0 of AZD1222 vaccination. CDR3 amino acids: CASTTGVNQPQHF. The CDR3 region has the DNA TGTGCCAGCACCACCGGCGTAAATCAGCCCCAGCATTTT.